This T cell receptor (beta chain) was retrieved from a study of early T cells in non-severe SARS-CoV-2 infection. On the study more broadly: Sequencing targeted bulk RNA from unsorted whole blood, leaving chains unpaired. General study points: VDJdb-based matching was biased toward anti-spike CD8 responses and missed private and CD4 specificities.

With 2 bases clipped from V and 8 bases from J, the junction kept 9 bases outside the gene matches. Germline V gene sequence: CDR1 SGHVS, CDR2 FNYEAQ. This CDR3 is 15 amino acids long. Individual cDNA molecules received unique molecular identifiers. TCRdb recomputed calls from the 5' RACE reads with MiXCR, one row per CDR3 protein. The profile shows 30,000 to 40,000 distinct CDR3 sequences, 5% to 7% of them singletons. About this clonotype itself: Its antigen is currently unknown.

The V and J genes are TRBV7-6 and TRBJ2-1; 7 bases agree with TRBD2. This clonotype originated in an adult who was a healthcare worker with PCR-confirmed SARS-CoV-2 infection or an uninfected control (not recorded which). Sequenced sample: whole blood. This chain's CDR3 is CASSLRSGGSYEQFF. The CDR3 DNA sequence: TGTGCCAGCAGCTTAAGGTCTGGCGGGAGCTATGAGCAGTTCTTC. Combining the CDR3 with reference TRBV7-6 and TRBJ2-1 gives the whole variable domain GAGVSQSPRYKVTKRGQDVALRCDPISGHVSLYWYRQALGQGPEFLTYFNYEAQQDKSGLPNDRFSAERPEGSISTLTIQRTEQRDSAMYRCASSLRSGGSYEQFFGPGTRLTVL.